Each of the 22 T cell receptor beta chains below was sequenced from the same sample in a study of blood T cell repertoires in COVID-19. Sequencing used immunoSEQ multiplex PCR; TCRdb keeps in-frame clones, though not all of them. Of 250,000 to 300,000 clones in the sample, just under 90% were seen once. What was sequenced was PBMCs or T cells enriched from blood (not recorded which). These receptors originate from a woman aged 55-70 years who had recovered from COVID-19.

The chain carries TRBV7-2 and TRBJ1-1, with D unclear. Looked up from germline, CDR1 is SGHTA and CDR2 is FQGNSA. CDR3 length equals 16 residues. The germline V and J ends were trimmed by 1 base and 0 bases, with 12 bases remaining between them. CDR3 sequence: CASSLVVRILNTEAFF. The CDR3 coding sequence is TGTGCCAGCAGCTTAGTAGTGCGGATACTGAACACTGAAGCTTTCTTT.

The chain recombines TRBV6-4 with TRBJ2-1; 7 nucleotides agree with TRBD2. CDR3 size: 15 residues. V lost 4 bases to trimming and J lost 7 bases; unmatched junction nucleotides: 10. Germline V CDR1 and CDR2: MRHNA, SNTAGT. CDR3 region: CASSVSSGPWNEQFF. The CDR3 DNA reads TGTGCCAGCAGTGTTTCTAGCGGTCCTTGGAATGAGCAGTTCTTC.

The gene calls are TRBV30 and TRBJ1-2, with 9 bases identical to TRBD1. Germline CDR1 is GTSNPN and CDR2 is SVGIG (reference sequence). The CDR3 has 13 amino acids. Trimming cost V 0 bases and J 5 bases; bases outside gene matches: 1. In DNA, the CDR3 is TGTGCCTGGAGTGTAGGGACAGGGTATGGCTACACCTTC. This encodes CAWSVGTGYGYTF.

CDR3 DNA: TGTGCCAGCAGCTATAGCATGCCCTACGAGCAGTACTTC. This translates into CASSYSMPYEQYF. The V call is TRBV7-9, the J call TRBJ2-7; the D is unclear. The CDR3 spans 13 residues. Germline-derived CDR1 and CDR2 are SEHNR and FQNEAQ (reference sequence). With 4 bases removed from V and 2 bases from J, the gap between germline ends came to 9 bases.

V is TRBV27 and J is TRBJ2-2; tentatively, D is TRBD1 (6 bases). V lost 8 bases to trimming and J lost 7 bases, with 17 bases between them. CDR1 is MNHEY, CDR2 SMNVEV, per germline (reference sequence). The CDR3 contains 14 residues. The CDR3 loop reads CASRDRPRGGELFF. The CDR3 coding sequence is TGTGCCAGCCGAGACAGGCCAAGAGGCGGGGAGCTGTTTTTT.

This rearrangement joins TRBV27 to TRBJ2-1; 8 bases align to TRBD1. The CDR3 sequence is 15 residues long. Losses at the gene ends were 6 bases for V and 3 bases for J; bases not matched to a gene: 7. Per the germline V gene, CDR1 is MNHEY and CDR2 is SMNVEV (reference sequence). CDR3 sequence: CASSFHRGDYNEQFF. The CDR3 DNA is TGTGCCAGCAGCTTCCACAGGGGGGACTACAATGAGCAGTTCTTC.

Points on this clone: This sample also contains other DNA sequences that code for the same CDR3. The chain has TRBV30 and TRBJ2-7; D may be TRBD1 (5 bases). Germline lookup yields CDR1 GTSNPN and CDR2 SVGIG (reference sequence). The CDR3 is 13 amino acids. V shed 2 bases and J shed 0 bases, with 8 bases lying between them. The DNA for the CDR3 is TGTGCCTGGAGTCCCGGACACTCCTACGAGCAGTACTTC. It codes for CAWSPGHSYEQYF.

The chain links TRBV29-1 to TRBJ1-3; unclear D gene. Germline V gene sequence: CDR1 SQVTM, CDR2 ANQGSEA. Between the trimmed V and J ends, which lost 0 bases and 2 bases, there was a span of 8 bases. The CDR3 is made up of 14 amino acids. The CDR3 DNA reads TGCAGCGTTGAAGAGTTAGGAGCTGGAAACACCATATATTTT. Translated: CSVEELGAGNTIYF.

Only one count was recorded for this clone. DNA for the CDR3: TGTGCCAGCAGCCCATGGACAGGAAAATATGGCTACACCTTC. Amino acid sequence: CASSPWTGKYGYTF. The rearrangement uses TRBV9 and TRBJ1-2; TRBD1 agrees at 7 bases. CDR3 length equals 14 residues. Germline assignment: CDR1 SGDLS and CDR2 YYNGEE. V was clipped by 4 bases and J by 5 bases; unmatched bases: 8.

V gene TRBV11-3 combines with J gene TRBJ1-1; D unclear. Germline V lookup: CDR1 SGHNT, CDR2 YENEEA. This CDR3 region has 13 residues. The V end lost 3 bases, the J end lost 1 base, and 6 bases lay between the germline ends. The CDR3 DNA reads TGTGCCAGCAGCTTTCGACAGAACACTGAAGCTTTCTTT. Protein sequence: CASSFRQNTEAFF.

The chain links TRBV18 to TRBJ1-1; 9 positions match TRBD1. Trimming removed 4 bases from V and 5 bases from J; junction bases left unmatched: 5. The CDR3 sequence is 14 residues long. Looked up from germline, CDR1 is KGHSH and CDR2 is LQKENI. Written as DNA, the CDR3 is TGTGCCAGCTCACGGTCGGACAGGGGAACTGAAGCTTTCTTT. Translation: CASSRSDRGTEAFF.

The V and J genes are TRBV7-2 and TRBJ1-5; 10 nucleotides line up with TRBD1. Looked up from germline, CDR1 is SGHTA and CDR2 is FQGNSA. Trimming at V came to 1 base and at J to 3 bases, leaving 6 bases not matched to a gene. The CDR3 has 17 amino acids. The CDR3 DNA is TGTGCCAGCAGCTTAGATGAGGACAGGGGGTTCAATCAGCCCCAGCATTTT. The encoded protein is CASSLDEDRGFNQPQHF. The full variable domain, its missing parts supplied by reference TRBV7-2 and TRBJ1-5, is GAGVSQSPSNKVTEKGKDVELRCDPISGHTALYWYRQSLGQGLEFLIYFQGNSAPDKSGLPSDRFSAERTGGSVSTLTIQRTQQEDSAVYLCASSLDEDRGFNQPQHFGDGTRLSIL.

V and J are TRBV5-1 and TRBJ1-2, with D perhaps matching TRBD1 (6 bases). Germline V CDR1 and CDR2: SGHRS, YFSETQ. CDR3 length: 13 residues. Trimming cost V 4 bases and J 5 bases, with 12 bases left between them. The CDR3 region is CASSPMTGYGYTF. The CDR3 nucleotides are TGCGCCAGCAGCCCAATGACAGGTTATGGCTACACCTTC.

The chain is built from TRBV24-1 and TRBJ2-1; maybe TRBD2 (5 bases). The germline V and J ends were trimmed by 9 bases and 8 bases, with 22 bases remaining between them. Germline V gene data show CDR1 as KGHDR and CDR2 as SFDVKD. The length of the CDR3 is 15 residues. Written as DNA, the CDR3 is TGTGCCACCGCGGTTGGGGAGAGGCCTTGGGATGAGCAGTTCTTC. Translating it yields CATAVGERPWDEQFF.

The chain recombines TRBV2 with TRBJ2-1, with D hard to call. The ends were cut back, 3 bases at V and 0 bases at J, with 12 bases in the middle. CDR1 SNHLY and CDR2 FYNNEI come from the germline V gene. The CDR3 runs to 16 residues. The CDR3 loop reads CASSDAAASSYNEQFF. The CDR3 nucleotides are TGTGCCAGCAGTGACGCAGCAGCGAGCTCCTACAATGAGCAGTTCTTC.

CDR3 loop: CASSLGGAQNTGELFF. In nucleotides, the CDR3 is TGCGCCAGCAGCTTGGGTGGTGCACAAAACACCGGGGAGCTGTTTTTT. The J gene is TRBJ2-2, the V gene TRBV5-1, with D hard to call. V was trimmed by 0 bases and J by 2 bases, leaving 11 bases between them. Germline CDR1 reads SGHRS; CDR2 reads YFSETQ. This CDR3 is 16 amino acids long.

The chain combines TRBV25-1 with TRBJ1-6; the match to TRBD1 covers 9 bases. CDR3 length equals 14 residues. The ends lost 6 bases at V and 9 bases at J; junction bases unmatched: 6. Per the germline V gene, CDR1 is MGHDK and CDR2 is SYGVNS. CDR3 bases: TGTGCCAGCAGAAGGGGGACAGGGATTTCACCCCTCCACTTT. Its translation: CASRRGTGISPLHF.

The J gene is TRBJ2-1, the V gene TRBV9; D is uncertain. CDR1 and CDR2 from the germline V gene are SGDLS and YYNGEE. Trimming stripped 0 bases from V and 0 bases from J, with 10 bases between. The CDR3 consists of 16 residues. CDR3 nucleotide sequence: TGTGCCAGCAGCGTAGAGTTCCTTAGCTCCTACAATGAGCAGTTCTTC. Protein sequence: CASSVEFLSSYNEQFF.

The CDR3 coding sequence is TGTGCCACCTCAGGGGTTAGCCAAGAGACCCAGTACTTC. Encoded protein: CATSGVSQETQYF. The rearrangement links TRBV7-9 to TRBJ2-5, with a weak D call TRBD1 (6 bases). This CDR3 is 13 amino acids long. CDR1 SEHNR and CDR2 FQNEAQ come from the germline V gene (reference sequence). V dropped 10 bases and J dropped 1 base, with 13 bases sitting between them.

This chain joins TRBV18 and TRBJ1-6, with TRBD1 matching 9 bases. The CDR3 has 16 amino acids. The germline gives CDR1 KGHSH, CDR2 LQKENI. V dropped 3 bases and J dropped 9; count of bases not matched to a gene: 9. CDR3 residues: CASSPLRTGESSPLHF. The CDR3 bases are TGTGCCAGCTCACCGTTGCGGACAGGGGAGAGTTCACCCCTCCACTTT. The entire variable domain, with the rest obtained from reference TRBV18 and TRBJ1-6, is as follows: NAGVMQNPRHLVRRRGQEARLRCSPMKGHSHVYWYRQLPEEGLKFMVYLQKENIIDESGMPKERFSAEFPKEGPSILRIQQVVRGDSAAYFCASSPLRTGESSPLHFGNGTRLTVT.

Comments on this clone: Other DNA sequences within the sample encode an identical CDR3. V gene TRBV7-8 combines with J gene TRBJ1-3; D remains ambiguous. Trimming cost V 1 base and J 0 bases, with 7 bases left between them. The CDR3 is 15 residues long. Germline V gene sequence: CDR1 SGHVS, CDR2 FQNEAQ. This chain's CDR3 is CASSLDSGSGNTIYF. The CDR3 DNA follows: TGTGCCAGCAGCTTAGACAGCGGCTCTGGAAACACCATATATTTT.

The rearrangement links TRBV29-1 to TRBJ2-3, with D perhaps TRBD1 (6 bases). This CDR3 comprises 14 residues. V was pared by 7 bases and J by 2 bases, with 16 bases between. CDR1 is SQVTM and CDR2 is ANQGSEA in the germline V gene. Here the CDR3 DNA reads TGCAGCGCTCGGACAGCCCCTAACACAGATACGCAGTATTTT. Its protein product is CSARTAPNTDTQYF.